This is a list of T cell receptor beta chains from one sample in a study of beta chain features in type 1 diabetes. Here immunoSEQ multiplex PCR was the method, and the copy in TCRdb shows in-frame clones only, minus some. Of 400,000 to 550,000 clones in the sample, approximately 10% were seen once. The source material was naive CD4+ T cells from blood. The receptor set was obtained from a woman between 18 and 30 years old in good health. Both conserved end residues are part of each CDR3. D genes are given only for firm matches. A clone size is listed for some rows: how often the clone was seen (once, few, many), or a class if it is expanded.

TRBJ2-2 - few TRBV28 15 CASSFLNSNTGELFF TGTGCCAGCAGTTTCCTTAACTCGAACACCGGGGAGCTGTTTTTT
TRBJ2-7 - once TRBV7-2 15 CASSLAWQSSYEQYF TGTGCCAGCAGCTTAGCGTGGCAGAGCTCCTACGAGCAGTACTTC
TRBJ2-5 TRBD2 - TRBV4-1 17 CASSQGYIAGVKETQYF TGCGCCAGCAGCCAAGGGTATATAGCGGGAGTAAAAGAGACCCAGTACTTC
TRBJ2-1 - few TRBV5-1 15 CASSFSGSSYNEQFF TGCGCCAGCAGCTTTAGCGGTAGCTCCTACAATGAGCAGTTCTTC
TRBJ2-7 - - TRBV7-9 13 CASSPKSSYEQYF TGTGCCAGCAGCCCCAAGAGCTCCTACGAGCAGTACTTC
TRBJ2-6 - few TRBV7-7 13 CASSPLGANVLTF TGTGCCAGCAGCCCCCTCGGGGCCAACGTCCTGACTTTC
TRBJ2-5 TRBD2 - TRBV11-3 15 CASSLKRGSQETQYF TGTGCCAGCAGCTTAAAGCGGGGAAGCCAAGAGACCCAGTACTTC
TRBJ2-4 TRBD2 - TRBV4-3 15 CASSQDYTGGGIQYF TGCGCCAGCAGCCAAGATTACACGGGAGGGGGCATTCAGTACTTC
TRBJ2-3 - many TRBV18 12 CASSPSTDTQYF TGTGCCAGCTCACCCAGCACAGATACGCAGTATTTT
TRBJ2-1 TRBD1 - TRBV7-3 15 CASSSDRVGNNEQFF TGTGCCAGCAGCTCGGACAGGGTGGGAAACAATGAGCAGTTCTTC
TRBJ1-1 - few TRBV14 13 CASSFASGNKAFF TGTGCCAGCAGCTTCGCCTCAGGGAATAAAGCTTTCTTT
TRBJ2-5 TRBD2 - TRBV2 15 CASSGPSGDQETQYF TGTGCCAGCAGTGGGCCTAGCGGGGATCAAGAGACCCAGTACTTC
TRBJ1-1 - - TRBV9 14 CASSETPANTEAFF TGTGCCAGCAGCGAAACCCCGGCCAACACTGAAGCTTTCTTT
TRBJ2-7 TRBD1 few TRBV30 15 CAWREPGTASYEQYF TGTGCCTGGAGGGAACCCGGGACAGCCTCCTACGAGCAGTACTTC
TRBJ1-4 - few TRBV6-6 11 CASSYGEKLFF TGTGCCAGCAGTTACGGTGAAAAACTGTTTTTT
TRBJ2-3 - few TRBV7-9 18 CASSLGAGASPGTDTQYF TGTGCCAGCAGTCTCGGAGCCGGGGCCTCCCCTGGCACAGATACGCAGTATTTT
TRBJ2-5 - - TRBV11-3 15 CASRDKGAAQETQYF TGTGCCAGCAGGGATAAAGGGGCGGCCCAAGAGACCCAGTACTTC
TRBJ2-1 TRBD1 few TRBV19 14 CASYDPGTGFEQFF TGTGCCAGCTATGATCCCGGGACAGGGTTTGAGCAGTTCTTC